These 9 T cell receptor beta chains originate from one sample sequenced in a study of shared clonotypes between healthy human individuals. TCRdb keeps only in-frame clones here, not all; method: immunoSEQ multiplex PCR. This sample yields about 1,500,000 clones, of which roughly 95% are seen a single time; approximately 1.2% belongs to the top ten. Sequenced material: naive CD4+ T cells sorted from blood. Subset specified: CD45RA+ positively selected. The receptors derive from a man under 40 in good health.

The V and J genes are TRBV28 and TRBJ2-2; D gene unclear. Trimming cost V 7 bases and J 0 bases, with 12 bases left between them. Per the germline V gene, CDR1 is MDHEN and CDR2 is SYDVKM. The CDR3 contains 15 residues. Written as DNA, the CDR3 is TGTGCCAGCATCCCTGGCGGATCGAACACCGGGGAGCTGTTTTTT. Its protein product is CASIPGGSNTGELFF. Filled out from reference TRBV28 and TRBJ2-2, the complete variable domain reads DVKVTQSSRYLVKRTGEKVFLECVQDMDHENMFWYRQDPGLGLRLIYFSYDVKMKEKGDIPEGYSVSREKKERFSLILESASTNQTSMYLCASIPGGSNTGELFFGEGSRLTVL.

The rearrangement links TRBV7-9 to TRBJ2-2, with TRBD1 matching 8 bases. CDR3 length: 17 amino acids. Germline V CDR1 and CDR2: SEHNR, FQNEAQ (reference sequence). Trimming took 5 bases from V and 2 from J; bases not matched to a gene: 10. The CDR3 DNA sequence: TGTGCCAGCAGCGGACTTGACAGGGGTGGCAACACCGGGGAGCTGTTTTTT. As protein: CASSGLDRGGNTGELFF.

The rearrangement uses TRBV6-1 and TRBJ2-4; D perhaps matches TRBD2 (5 bases). The CDR3 runs to 12 residues. Deletions cut 7 bases from V and 3 bases from J, with 7 bases between. In germline, CDR1 is MNHNS, CDR2 SASEGT. The CDR3 DNA is TGTGCCAGCACCCGGGGCAAAAACATTCAGTACTTC. It encodes CASTRGKNIQYF.

The chain joins TRBV9 to TRBJ2-7, with 7 bases matching TRBD2. CDR1 and CDR2 (germline): SGDLS, YYNGEE. V lost 1 base to trimming and J lost 0 bases; unmatched junction nucleotides: 4. The CDR3 is 15 amino acids. CDR3 residues: CASSVYASGSYEQYF. The DNA for the CDR3 is TGTGCCAGCAGCGTATACGCTAGCGGCTCCTACGAGCAGTACTTC. The whole variable domain, filled in from reference TRBV9 and TRBJ2-7, reads DSGVTQTPKHLITATGQRVTLRCSPRSGDLSVYWYQQSLDQGLQFLIQYYNGEERAKGNILERFSAQQFPDLHSELNLSSLELGDSALYFCASSVYASGSYEQYFGPGTRLTVT.

The rearrangement links TRBV28 to TRBJ1-4; D unresolved. Germline V gives CDR1 MDHEN, CDR2 SYDVKM. Deletions cut 6 bases from V and 0 bases from J, with 5 bases between. The CDR3 sequence is 13 residues long. CDR3: CASSGATNEKLFF. CDR3 DNA sequence: TGTGCCAGCAGCGGGGCAACTAATGAAAAACTGTTTTTT. Full variable domain (missing parts from reference TRBV28 and TRBJ1-4): DVKVTQSSRYLVKRTGEKVFLECVQDMDHENMFWYRQDPGLGLRLIYFSYDVKMKEKGDIPEGYSVSREKKERFSLILESASTNQTSMYLCASSGATNEKLFFGSGTQLSVL.

This chain connects TRBV6-5 to TRBJ1-5; no firm D call. V was trimmed by 4 bases and J by 4 bases, leaving 5 bases between them. This CDR3 is 12 amino acids long. CDR1 and CDR2 from the germline V gene are MNHEY and SVGAGI. The CDR3 here is CASSSANQPQHF. DNA of the CDR3: TGTGCCAGCAGTTCCGCAAATCAGCCCCAGCATTTT.

This rearrangement joins TRBV5-1 to TRBJ2-3, with 10 nucleotides matching TRBD2. Per the germline V gene, CDR1 is SGHRS and CDR2 is YFSETQ. V lost 4 bases to trimming and J lost 4 bases; unmatched junction nucleotides: 15. The CDR3 sequence is 18 residues long. CDR3 in amino acids: CASSPELSGRAAADTQYF. CDR3 in DNA: TGCGCCAGCAGCCCGGAGCTGAGCGGGAGGGCCGCAGCAGATACGCAGTATTTT.

The rearrangement uses TRBV18 and TRBJ1-1, with a weak D call TRBD1 (6 bases). Germline-derived CDR1 and CDR2 are KGHSH and LQKENI. V lost 5 bases and J 1 base, leaving 8 bases between the germline ends. This CDR3 comprises 13 residues. For the CDR3, the DNA is TGTGCCAGCTCAGAACAGGGGAACACTGAAGCTTTCTTT. It codes for CASSEQGNTEAFF.

This chain joins TRBV5-1 and TRBJ2-2, with TRBD2 matching over 8 bases. Germline V gives CDR1 SGHRS, CDR2 YFSETQ. There are 17 residues in the CDR3. V lost 3 bases and J lost 4; bases outside the gene matches: 11. CDR3 sequence reads: CASSSRGAGAITGELFF. The CDR3 DNA is TGCGCCAGCAGCTCCAGGGGAGCGGGGGCAATCACCGGGGAGCTGTTTTTT.